The 21 T cell receptor beta chains below come from one sample, sequenced in a study of PD-L1 blockade in urothelial cancer. Clones were sequenced by immunoSEQ multiplex PCR, and TCRdb holds only the in-frame ones, with some missing. This table has around 63,000 clones, roughly 81% appearing once. The time point here: pretreatment peripheral blood. This sample comprised PBMCs, obtained around atezolizumab (anti-PD-L1) treatment. The source of these receptors is a man aged 70-80 years with urothelial cancer.

The chain joins TRBV5-4 to TRBJ1-6, with a tentative D call TRBD1 (5 bases). This CDR3 has 16 amino acids. The V end was cut by 4 bases, the J end by 8 bases, with 19 bases between. Germline assignment: CDR1 SGHNT and CDR2 YYREEE (reference sequence). CDR3 nucleotide sequence: TGTGCCAGCAGCCTGGGGGGAGGAACAGTTTATTCACCCCTCCACTTT. It yields the protein CASSLGGGTVYSPLHF.

The rearrangement joins TRBV5-1 to TRBJ2-5; 8 nucleotides match TRBD1. CDR1 and CDR2 from the germline V gene are SGHRS and YFSETQ. This CDR3 region has 14 residues. Trimming removed 4 bases from V and 1 base from J; junction bases left unmatched: 3. CDR3 nucleotides: TGCGCCAGCAGCACTGGGACAGGCCAAGAGACCCAGTACTTC. It codes for CASSTGTGQETQYF. Variable domain in full (rest from reference TRBV5-1 and TRBJ2-5): KAGVTQTPRYLIKTRGQQVTLSCSPISGHRSVSWYQQTPGQGLQFLFEYFSETQRNKGNFPGRFSGRQFSNSRSEMNVSTLELGDSALYLCASSTGTGQETQYFGPGTRLLVL.

The DNA for the CDR3 is TGTGCCAGCTCATCGACAGGGGGGAGCAATCAGCCCCAGCATTTT. This sequence encodes CASSSTGGSNQPQHF. The V and J genes are TRBV18 and TRBJ1-5; 9 bases fit TRBD1. This CDR3 region has 15 residues. Per germline, CDR1 KGHSH and CDR2 LQKENI. The V segment lost 5 bases and the J segment 1 base; nucleotides outside the gene matches: 3. Full variable domain (remainder filled in from reference TRBV18 and TRBJ1-5): NAGVMQNPRHLVRRRGQEARLRCSPMKGHSHVYWYRQLPEEGLKFMVYLQKENIIDESGMPKERFSAEFPKEGPSILRIQQVVRGDSAAYFCASSSTGGSNQPQHFGDGTRLSIL.

This chain links TRBV4-3 with TRBJ2-1; 11 bases align to TRBD2. This CDR3 is built from 17 residues. The V gene's germline CDR1 is LGHNA and CDR2 YSLEER. V trimming: 4 bases; J trimming: 9 bases; junction bases outside the gene matches: 14. DNA for the CDR3: TGCGCCAGCAGCCCCCAACCTTTAGCGGGAGGGCGGGGTGAGCAGTTCTTC. It yields the protein CASSPQPLAGGRGEQFF.

This rearrangement joins TRBV5-1 to TRBJ2-5, with 9 positions matching TRBD2. This CDR3 has 15 amino acids. Germline V CDR1 and CDR2: SGHRS, YFSETQ. Trimming cost V 4 bases and J 10 bases; bases outside gene matches: 14. For the CDR3, the DNA is TGCGCCAGCAGCGCCTTAGCGGGGGCGCAAGGAGACCAGTACTTC. Its translation is CASSALAGAQGDQYF.

The chain carries TRBV28 and TRBJ2-7; 8 bases map to TRBD1. The junction had 8 bases not matched to a gene; V was cut back by 6 bases and J by 1 base. Germline lookup yields CDR1 MDHEN and CDR2 SYDVKM. This CDR3 region has 15 residues. CDR3 DNA sequence: TGTGCCAGCAGCCCACAGGGGGTCCAGTCCTACGAGCAGTACTTC. Translation gives CASSPQGVQSYEQYF.

This chain connects TRBV7-8 to TRBJ2-7; 10 bases agree with TRBD2. Germline V gene sequence: CDR1 SGHVS, CDR2 FQNEAQ. This CDR3 has 15 amino acids. Trimming cost V 5 bases and J 2 bases; bases outside gene matches: 6. CDR3 region: CASSQGLAGAYEQYF. The DNA for the CDR3 is TGTGCCAGCAGCCAAGGGCTAGCGGGAGCCTACGAGCAGTACTTC.

The chain links TRBV10-2 to TRBJ2-7; no firm D call. The CDR3 has 13 residues. V shed 7 bases and J shed 6 bases, with 16 bases lying between them. Germline-derived CDR1 and CDR2 are WSHSY and SAAADI. CDR3 DNA: TGCGCCAGCATCTCATCCCACGCAGGCGAGCAGTACTTC. It specifies CASISSHAGEQYF.

This clone occurred once. The V gene is TRBV7-6, the J gene TRBJ2-2; TRBD1 might be the D (6 bases). Germline assignment: CDR1 SGHVS and CDR2 FNYEAQ. CDR3 length: 18 residues. With 4 bases removed from V and 0 bases from J, the gap between germline ends came to 18 bases. The CDR3 DNA is TGTGCCAGCAGCTCCCTAGGACAGACTCCTACGAACACCGGGGAGCTGTTTTTT. Its translation: CASSSLGQTPTNTGELFF. Combining the CDR3 with reference TRBV7-6 and TRBJ2-2 gives the whole variable domain GAGVSQSPRYKVTKRGQDVALRCDPISGHVSLYWYRQALGQGPEFLTYFNYEAQQDKSGLPNDRFSAERPEGSISTLTIQRTEQRDSAMYRCASSSLGQTPTNTGELFFGEGSRLTVL.

The chain uses TRBV6-5 and TRBJ1-1; D is possibly TRBD1 (6 bases). Germline V CDR1 and CDR2: MNHEY, SVGAGI. The CDR3 covers 15 residues. Trimming pared 0 bases from V and 1 base from J, leaving 9 bases between. The CDR3 sequence: CASSYSTGWNTEAFF. The CDR3 nucleotides are TGTGCCAGCAGTTACTCAACAGGGTGGAACACTGAAGCTTTCTTT.

The chain employs TRBV15 and TRBJ2-3; 11 bases map to TRBD2. Losses at the gene ends were 1 base for V and 1 base for J; bases not matched to a gene: 7. The CDR3 length is 18 residues. Germline CDR1 and CDR2: LNHNV and YYDKDF (reference sequence). This CDR3 reads CATSRGLAGLSRTDTQYF. For the CDR3, the DNA is TGTGCCACCAGCAGAGGACTAGCGGGATTGTCCCGCACAGATACGCAGTATTTT.

The count of this clone is one. The V and J genes are TRBV6-1 and TRBJ1-3; no clear D gene. This CDR3 comprises 12 residues. Germline CDR1 MNHNS, CDR2 SASEGT. Trimming shortened V by 2 bases and J by 4 bases, and 3 bases separated the two germline ends. CDR3 DNA: TGTGCCAGCAGTGAACGGGGAAACACCATATATTTT. Protein product: CASSERGNTIYF.

The V call is TRBV19, the J call TRBJ2-7; 10 bases agree with TRBD1. This CDR3 contains 13 residues. The junction had 5 bases not matched to a gene; V was cut back by 10 bases and J by 2 bases. Germline V gives CDR1 LNHDA, CDR2 SQIVND (reference sequence). As DNA, the CDR3 is TGTGCCACCGCCGGGACAGGGGCCTACGAGCAGTACTTC. Residues: CATAGTGAYEQYF. The whole variable domain, filled in from reference TRBV19 and TRBJ2-7, reads DGGITQSPKYLFRKEGQNVTLSCEQNLNHDAMYWYRQDPGQGLRLIYYSQIVNDFQKGDIAEGYSVSREKKESFPLTVTSAQKNPTAFYLCATAGTGAYEQYFGPGTRLTVT.

The J gene is TRBJ2-1, the V gene TRBV18, with D possibly TRBD1 on 5 matching bases. The CDR3 contains 13 residues. Between the trimmed V and J ends, which lost 2 bases and 9 bases, there was a span of 11 bases. Germline lookup yields CDR1 KGHSH and CDR2 LQKENI. The CDR3 loop reads CASSPNRQTEQFF. CDR3 DNA sequence: TGTGCCAGCTCACCAAATAGACAGACTGAGCAGTTCTTC.

The chain combines TRBV7-7 with TRBJ2-2; D is undetermined. Germline V gene sequence: CDR1 SSHAT, CDR2 FNYEAQ (reference sequence). The CDR3 contains 19 residues. The V and J ends lost 5 bases and 1 base respectively, with 23 bases between them. Here the CDR3 reads CASSPRPPYNTLNTGELFF. The CDR3 bases are TGTGCCAGCAGCCCTAGACCCCCCTACAACACCCTGAACACCGGGGAGCTGTTTTTT.

The rearrangement joins TRBV30 to TRBJ2-3, with D maybe TRBD2 (6 bases). The germline CDR1 and CDR2 sequences are GTSNPN and SVGIG (reference sequence). V dropped 0 bases and J dropped 2 bases, with 18 bases sitting between them. The CDR3 covers 17 residues. CDR3 amino acids: CAWSVPPIAEHTDTQYF. DNA of the CDR3: TGTGCCTGGAGTGTACCTCCCATAGCGGAACACACAGATACGCAGTATTTT.

The CDR3 is CASSSSPGNIYSLYTEAFF. The CDR3 DNA reads as TGTGCCAGCTCCTCAAGCCCAGGGAACATTTATTCTCTGTACACTGAAGCTTTCTTT. The chain links TRBV18 to TRBJ1-1; weak D call: TRBD1 (5 bases). Per germline, CDR1 KGHSH and CDR2 LQKENI. Trimming took 6 bases from V and 3 from J, leaving 29 bases between them. The CDR3 extends over 19 amino acids.

The chain uses TRBV7-3 and TRBJ2-1, with D possibly matching TRBD2 (5 bases). The length of the CDR3 is 17 residues. Germline-derived CDR1 and CDR2 are SGHTA and FQGTGA. V dropped 5 bases and J dropped 6 bases, with 23 bases sitting between them. This CDR3 reads CASSRRQALAGGNEQFF. The CDR3 DNA is TGTGCCAGCAGCCGACGGCAGGCTTTGGCCGGAGGCAATGAGCAGTTCTTC.

The chain carries TRBV5-6 and TRBJ1-2, with D maybe TRBD1 (6 bases). The CDR3 runs 14 residues. CDR1 and CDR2 from the germline V gene are SGHDT and YYEEEE. The V and J ends lost 0 bases and 5 bases respectively, with 11 bases between them. CDR3 protein: CASSLAGQSYGYTF. The CDR3 region has the DNA TGTGCCAGCAGCTTGGCTGGACAGAGTTATGGCTACACCTTC.

This clone is a singleton in its sample. The V call is TRBV7-9, the J call TRBJ2-3, with D maybe TRBD1 (6 bases). The germline CDR1 and CDR2 sequences are SEHNR and FQNEAQ (reference sequence). The CDR3 runs 15 residues. Deletions cut 9 bases from V and 1 base from J, with 17 bases between. CDR3 amino acids: CARDRLSRGTDTQYF. The CDR3 region has the DNA TGTGCCAGGGACAGACTCTCGCGAGGCACAGATACGCAGTATTTT.

The rearrangement links TRBV9 to TRBJ1-1, with TRBD1 as a possible D gene (5 bases). V was clipped by 3 bases and J by 1 base, with 13 bases between them. The CDR3 loop spans 15 amino acids. The germline V gene has CDR1 SGDLS and CDR2 YYNGEE. The DNA of the CDR3 is TGTGCCAGCAGCGCGTTCCGGGGGGAGAACACTGAAGCTTTCTTT. Translating it yields CASSAFRGENTEAFF.